These T cell receptor beta chains were read from a single sample in a study of breast tumors, draining lymph nodes, adjacent tissues. TCRdb re-derived calls from the multiplex PCR reads in MiXCR, one entry per CDR3 protein. The repertoire holds about 300,000 distinct CDR3 sequences, with 30% to 35% as singletons. Specimen: axillary lymph node tissue. The receptor set was obtained from a female donor with breast cancer. Some clones in this sample may be carry-over from other donors' samples. CDR3s include the opening cysteine and the closing phenylalanine or tryptophan. Fields, in order: CDR3 length, J gene, clone size, V gene, D gene, CDR3 protein, CDR3 DNA. The D gene is left open where the match is weak. Rows may omit the clone size; those that give it use once, few, many or a size class.

cdr3_length: 17; j_call: TRBJ1-4; clone_size: many; v_call: TRBV4-2; d_call: NA; cdr3_aa: CASSQAQGATTNEKLFF; cdr3_nt: TGTGCCAGCAGCCAAGCCCAAGGGGCCACAACTAATGAAAAACTGTTTTTT
cdr3_length: 12; j_call: TRBJ1-5; clone_size: NA; v_call: TRBV30; d_call: NA; cdr3_aa: CAWNEGRQPQHF; cdr3_nt: TGTGCCTGGAACGAGGGAAGGCAGCCCCAGCATTTT
cdr3_length: 15; j_call: TRBJ2-2; clone_size: many; v_call: TRBV19; d_call: TRBD1; cdr3_aa: CASKGDRVGTGELFF; cdr3_nt: TGTGCCAGTAAGGGTGACAGGGTTGGCACCGGGGAGCTGTTTTTT
cdr3_length: 15; j_call: TRBJ2-5; clone_size: NA; v_call: TRBV13; d_call: TRBD2; cdr3_aa: CASSPPGGSGETQYF; cdr3_nt: TGTGCCAGCAGCCCCCCCGGCGGGAGTGGGGAGACCCAGTACTTC
cdr3_length: 11; j_call: TRBJ2-1; clone_size: NA; v_call: TRBV27; d_call: NA; cdr3_aa: CASNLNGEQFF; cdr3_nt: TGTGCCAGCAACCTTAACGGTGAGCAGTTCTTC
cdr3_length: 14; j_call: TRBJ2-7; clone_size: few; v_call: TRBV18; d_call: NA; cdr3_aa: CASSPLGLQYEQYF; cdr3_nt: TGTGCCAGCTCCCCCTTGGGACTCCAATACGAGCAGTACTTC
cdr3_length: 15; j_call: TRBJ2-2; clone_size: many; v_call: TRBV4-2; d_call: TRBD2; cdr3_aa: CASSRLAVNTGELFF; cdr3_nt: TGTGCCAGCAGCCGACTAGCGGTTAACACCGGGGAGCTGTTTTTT
cdr3_length: 15; j_call: TRBJ2-4; clone_size: NA; v_call: TRBV7-9; d_call: NA; cdr3_aa: CASSLVGGAKNIQYF; cdr3_nt: TGTGCCAGCAGCTTAGTGGGTGGGGCCAAAAACATTCAGTACTTC
cdr3_length: 15; j_call: TRBJ1-2; clone_size: NA; v_call: TRBV7-8; d_call: TRBD1; cdr3_aa: CASSLVGGGAYGYTF; cdr3_nt: TGTGCCAGCAGCTTAGTAGGGGGCGGGGCGTATGGCTACACCTTC
cdr3_length: 15; j_call: TRBJ1-4; clone_size: many; v_call: TRBV4-1; d_call: NA; cdr3_aa: CASSQQGRGDEKLFF; cdr3_nt: TGCGCCAGCAGCCAACAGGGGAGGGGGGATGAAAAACTGTTTTTT
cdr3_length: 15; j_call: TRBJ2-6; clone_size: many; v_call: TRBV11-3; d_call: NA; cdr3_aa: CASSLGRSGANVLTF; cdr3_nt: TGTGCCAGCAGCTTAGGACGCTCTGGGGCCAACGTCCTGACTTTC
cdr3_length: 14; j_call: TRBJ1-1; clone_size: few; v_call: TRBV9; d_call: NA; cdr3_aa: CASSVFAGDTEAFF; cdr3_nt: TGTGCCAGCAGCGTATTTGCGGGGGACACTGAAGCTTTCTTT
cdr3_length: 14; j_call: TRBJ1-5; clone_size: many; v_call: TRBV19; d_call: TRBD1; cdr3_aa: CASRKQGADQPQHF; cdr3_nt: TGTGCCAGTAGGAAACAGGGGGCAGATCAGCCCCAGCATTTT
cdr3_length: 14; j_call: TRBJ2-3; clone_size: NA; v_call: TRBV29-1; d_call: TRBD1; cdr3_aa: CSVETGVIGDTQYF; cdr3_nt: TGCAGCGTTGAAACAGGGGTAATTGGAGATACGCAGTATTTT
cdr3_length: 18; j_call: TRBJ2-4; clone_size: NA; v_call: TRBV24-1; d_call: TRBD2; cdr3_aa: CATSDGSGRASAKNIQYF; cdr3_nt: TGTGCCACCAGTGATGGTAGCGGGAGGGCCTCAGCCAAAAACATTCAGTACTTC
cdr3_length: 11; j_call: TRBJ1-1; clone_size: NA; v_call: TRBV2; d_call: NA; cdr3_aa: CASSEGVLAFF; cdr3_nt: TGTGCCAGCAGTGAAGGGGTTTTGGCTTTCTTT
cdr3_length: 14; j_call: TRBJ2-7; clone_size: many; v_call: TRBV5-1; d_call: NA; cdr3_aa: CASSSSEEHYEQYF; cdr3_nt: TGCGCCAGCAGCTCATCAGAGGAGCACTACGAGCAGTACTTC
cdr3_length: 14; j_call: TRBJ1-5; clone_size: NA; v_call: TRBV19; d_call: NA; cdr3_aa: CASSWASNDQPQHF; cdr3_nt: TGTGCCAGTAGTTGGGCATCCAATGATCAGCCCCAGCATTTT
cdr3_length: 13; j_call: TRBJ1-1; clone_size: NA; v_call: TRBV9; d_call: NA; cdr3_aa: CASSVAWGTEAFF; cdr3_nt: TGTGCCAGCAGCGTAGCTTGGGGCACTGAAGCTTTCTTT
cdr3_length: 18; j_call: TRBJ2-1; clone_size: NA; v_call: TRBV9; d_call: TRBD2; cdr3_aa: CASSVAGGVAGDGNGQFF; cdr3_nt: TGTGCCAGCAGCGTAGCCGGCGGGGTAGCGGGAGATGGGAATGGGCAGTTCTTC
cdr3_length: 13; j_call: TRBJ2-2; clone_size: many; v_call: TRBV4-2; d_call: NA; cdr3_aa: CASSQDGAGELFF; cdr3_nt: TGTGCCAGCAGCCAAGACGGGGCCGGGGAGCTGTTTTTT
cdr3_length: 15; j_call: TRBJ2-7; clone_size: many; v_call: TRBV5-1; d_call: NA; cdr3_aa: CASRPPGRETYEQYF; cdr3_nt: TGCGCCAGCAGGCCCCCGGGACGAGAAACCTACGAGCAGTACTTC
cdr3_length: 14; j_call: TRBJ2-1; clone_size: few; v_call: TRBV4-2; d_call: NA; cdr3_aa: CASSQLRLENEQFF; cdr3_nt: TGTGCCAGCAGCCAACTCAGACTAGAAAATGAGCAGTTCTTC
cdr3_length: 14; j_call: TRBJ2-1; clone_size: many; v_call: TRBV20-1; d_call: NA; cdr3_aa: CSAPSGSSYNEQFF; cdr3_nt: TGCAGTGCCCCGTCCGGGAGCTCCTACAATGAGCAGTTCTTC
cdr3_length: 15; j_call: TRBJ1-2; clone_size: many; v_call: TRBV19; d_call: NA; cdr3_aa: CASSVSRREGYGYTF; cdr3_nt: TGTGCCAGTAGTGTGTCTCGGCGGGAGGGCTATGGCTACACCTTC
cdr3_length: 14; j_call: TRBJ2-5; clone_size: NA; v_call: TRBV12-3/TRBV12-4; d_call: TRBD2; cdr3_aa: CASIIAEREGTQYF; cdr3_nt: TGTGCCAGCATCATCGCCGAGCGGGAGGGGACCCAGTACTTC
cdr3_length: 15; j_call: TRBJ2-2; clone_size: many; v_call: TRBV6-5; d_call: TRBD1; cdr3_aa: CASSYSPGGTGELFF; cdr3_nt: TGTGCCAGCAGTTACTCACCAGGGGGCACCGGGGAGCTGTTTTTT
cdr3_length: 15; j_call: TRBJ2-3; clone_size: many; v_call: TRBV11-3; d_call: NA; cdr3_aa: CASSFAVPQADTQYF; cdr3_nt: TGTGCCAGCAGCTTTGCGGTCCCCCAAGCAGATACGCAGTATTTT
cdr3_length: 16; j_call: TRBJ2-7; clone_size: many; v_call: TRBV7-2; d_call: NA; cdr3_aa: CASSLDGGREFYEQYF; cdr3_nt: TGTGCCAGCAGCTTAGACGGGGGGCGGGAGTTCTACGAGCAGTACTTC
cdr3_length: 14; j_call: TRBJ1-2; clone_size: few; v_call: TRBV30; d_call: NA; cdr3_aa: CAWSVAPPFDGYTF; cdr3_nt: TGTGCCTGGAGTGTTGCCCCTCCGTTCGATGGCTACACCTTC
cdr3_length: 12; j_call: TRBJ2-6; clone_size: NA; v_call: TRBV10-3; d_call: NA; cdr3_aa: CAISERANVLTF; cdr3_nt: TGTGCCATCAGTGAGCGGGCCAACGTCCTGACTTTC
cdr3_length: 14; j_call: TRBJ1-1; clone_size: few; v_call: TRBV29-1; d_call: NA; cdr3_aa: CSVGEWGSYTEAFF; cdr3_nt: TGCAGCGTTGGGGAGTGGGGTTCGTACACTGAAGCTTTCTTT
cdr3_length: 16; j_call: TRBJ1-5; clone_size: many; v_call: TRBV20-1; d_call: TRBD1; cdr3_aa: CSAREAGTGSNQPQHF; cdr3_nt: TGCAGTGCTAGGGAGGCCGGGACAGGGAGCAATCAGCCCCAGCATTTT
cdr3_length: 15; j_call: TRBJ2-3; clone_size: few; v_call: TRBV3-1; d_call: NA; cdr3_aa: CASSPFSWSPDTQYF; cdr3_nt: TGTGCCAGCAGCCCCTTCTCCTGGAGCCCAGATACGCAGTATTTT
cdr3_length: 15; j_call: TRBJ2-3; clone_size: NA; v_call: TRBV28; d_call: TRBD2; cdr3_aa: CASPPSGRMTDTQYF; cdr3_nt: TGTGCCAGCCCCCCTAGCGGGAGAATGACAGATACGCAGTATTTT
cdr3_length: 15; j_call: TRBJ2-1; clone_size: many; v_call: TRBV6-5; d_call: TRBD1; cdr3_aa: CASSYTGQGAREQFF; cdr3_nt: TGTGCCAGCAGCTATACCGGACAGGGGGCCAGGGAGCAGTTCTTC
cdr3_length: 16; j_call: TRBJ2-6; clone_size: many; v_call: TRBV20-1; d_call: NA; cdr3_aa: CSARSPGQPGANVLTF; cdr3_nt: TGCAGTGCTAGATCACCGGGACAACCTGGGGCCAACGTCCTGACTTTC
cdr3_length: 15; j_call: TRBJ1-2; clone_size: many; v_call: TRBV19; d_call: NA; cdr3_aa: CASSIVAGIKPGYTF; cdr3_nt: TGTGCCAGTAGTATAGTTGCAGGGATTAAACCGGGCTACACCTTC
cdr3_length: 15; j_call: TRBJ2-3; clone_size: many; v_call: TRBV6-5; d_call: TRBD2; cdr3_aa: CASSNPGLGTDTQYF; cdr3_nt: TGTGCCAGCAGTAACCCGGGACTAGGCACAGATACGCAGTATTTT
cdr3_length: 14; j_call: TRBJ2-7; clone_size: many; v_call: TRBV6-5; d_call: NA; cdr3_aa: CASSYWGRTYEQYF; cdr3_nt: TGTGCCAGCAGTTACTGGGGGCGTACCTACGAGCAGTACTTC
cdr3_length: 14; j_call: TRBJ2-4; clone_size: NA; v_call: TRBV25-1; d_call: NA; cdr3_aa: CASGEADRPNIQYF; cdr3_nt: TGTGCTAGCGGTGAAGCGGACCGCCCAAACATTCAGTACTTC
cdr3_length: 14; j_call: TRBJ2-3; clone_size: many; v_call: TRBV19; d_call: NA; cdr3_aa: CASSNGGGTDTQYF; cdr3_nt: TGTGCCAGTAGTAACGGTGGGGGCACAGATACGCAGTATTTT
cdr3_length: 12; j_call: TRBJ2-5; clone_size: many; v_call: TRBV2; d_call: NA; cdr3_aa: CASTGDQETQYF; cdr3_nt: TGTGCCAGCACGGGGGACCAAGAGACCCAGTACTTC
cdr3_length: 13; j_call: TRBJ2-3; clone_size: many; v_call: TRBV30; d_call: TRBD1; cdr3_aa: CAWSTGGTDTQYF; cdr3_nt: TGTGCCTGGAGTACAGGGGGCACAGATACGCAGTATTTT
cdr3_length: 16; j_call: TRBJ2-6; clone_size: NA; v_call: TRBV6-5; d_call: NA; cdr3_aa: CASSRLHLSGANVLTF; cdr3_nt: TGTGCCAGCAGTAGATTACACCTCTCTGGGGCCAACGTCCTGACTTTC
cdr3_length: 14; j_call: TRBJ2-7; clone_size: few; v_call: TRBV20-1; d_call: NA; cdr3_aa: CSARAGTGASEQYF; cdr3_nt: TGCAGTGCTAGAGCCGGGACCGGAGCCTCCGAGCAGTACTTC
cdr3_length: 14; j_call: TRBJ2-1; clone_size: many; v_call: TRBV20-1; d_call: NA; cdr3_aa: CSARGQGVYNEQFF; cdr3_nt: TGCAGTGCTAGAGGCCAGGGTGTCTACAATGAGCAGTTCTTC
cdr3_length: 13; j_call: TRBJ2-5; clone_size: once; v_call: TRBV10-1; d_call: TRBD2; cdr3_aa: CASSGRAKETQYF; cdr3_nt: TGCGCCAGCAGCGGGAGGGCCAAAGAGACCCAGTACTTC
cdr3_length: 17; j_call: TRBJ2-3; clone_size: many; v_call: TRBV9; d_call: TRBD1; cdr3_aa: CASSVDLQGALEDTQYF; cdr3_nt: TGTGCCAGCAGCGTAGACCTTCAGGGGGCTCTGGAAGATACGCAGTATTTT
cdr3_length: 16; j_call: TRBJ1-3; clone_size: many; v_call: TRBV7-8; d_call: TRBD1; cdr3_aa: CASSSRLTGPGNTIYF; cdr3_nt: TGTGCCAGCAGCTCGAGACTGACAGGGCCTGGAAACACCATATATTTT
cdr3_length: 15; j_call: TRBJ2-3; clone_size: NA; v_call: TRBV9; d_call: TRBD1; cdr3_aa: CASSPGTGAGETPYF; cdr3_nt: TGTGCCAGCAGCCCCGGGACAGGGGCGGGGGAGACCCCGTATTTT